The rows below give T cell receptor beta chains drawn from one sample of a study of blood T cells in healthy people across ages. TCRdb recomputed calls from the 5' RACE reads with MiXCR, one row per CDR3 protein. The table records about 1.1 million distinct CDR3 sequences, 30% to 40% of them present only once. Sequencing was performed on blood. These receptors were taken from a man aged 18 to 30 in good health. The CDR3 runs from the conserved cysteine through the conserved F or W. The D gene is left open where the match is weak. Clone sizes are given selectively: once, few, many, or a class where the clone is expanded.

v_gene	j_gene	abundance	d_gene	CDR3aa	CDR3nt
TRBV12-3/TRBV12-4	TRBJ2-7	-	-	CASSVDRFTYEQYF	TGTGCCAGCAGTGTAGACAGGTTTACCTACGAGCAGTACTTC
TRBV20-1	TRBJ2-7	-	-	CSARDGRRDEQYF	TGCAGTGCTAGAGATGGTCGGCGGGACGAGCAGTACTTC
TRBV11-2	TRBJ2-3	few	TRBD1	CASSWDRGTDTQYF	TGTGCCAGCAGCTGGGACAGGGGTACAGATACGCAGTATTTT
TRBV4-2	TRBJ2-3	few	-	CASSQATRGPSTDTQYF	TGTGCCAGCAGCCAAGCCACGCGGGGGCCAAGCACAGATACGCAGTATTTT
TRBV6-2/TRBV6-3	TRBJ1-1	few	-	CASSWGGQNTEAFF	TGTGCCAGCAGTTGGGGCGGACAGAACACTGAAGCTTTCTTT
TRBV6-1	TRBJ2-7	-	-	CASMGGLSLYEQYF	TGTGCCAGCATGGGGGGACTGTCCCTCTACGAGCAGTACTTC
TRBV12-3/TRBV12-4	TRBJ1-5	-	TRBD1	CTSSFRDSSSQPQHF	TGTACCAGCAGTTTTAGGGACAGTTCTTCCCAGCCCCAGCATTTT
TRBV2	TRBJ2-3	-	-	CASSEVRGRGDTQYF	TGTGCCAGCAGTGAAGTTCGAGGCCGAGGAGATACGCAGTATTTT
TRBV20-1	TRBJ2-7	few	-	CSARESGGSDEQYF	TGCAGTGCTAGAGAATCCGGGGGCAGCGACGAGCAGTACTTC
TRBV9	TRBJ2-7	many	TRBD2	CASSVVGGGAYNEQYF	TGTGCCAGCAGCGTAGTCGGCGGGGGGGCCTACAATGAGCAGTACTTC